This T cell receptor beta chain was sequenced in a study of shared clonotypes between healthy human individuals. The assay was immunoSEQ multiplex PCR, and TCRdb's table has in-frame clones only and misses some. This sample yields about 1.5 million clones, of which 95% to 99% are seen a single time; approximately 0.44% belongs to the top ten. V lost 6 bases to trimming and J lost 7 bases; unmatched junction nucleotides: 9. The CDR3 is 14 residues long. CDR1 and CDR2 from the germline V gene are MNHEY and SVGAGI. This chain connects TRBV6-5 to TRBJ2-1; 7 positions agree with TRBD2. The specimen sequenced was naive CD4+ T cells sorted from blood. Subset defined: CD45RA+ positively selected. The TCR sequence derives from a man aged 25 to 40 in good health. CDR3 nucleotide sequence: TGTGCCAGCAGACAGACCCTAGCGGATAATGAGCAGTTCTTC. Protein product: CASRQTLADNEQFF.